These T cell receptor beta chains were read from a single sample in a study of shared clonotypes between healthy human individuals. Profiled with immunoSEQ multiplex PCR; TCRdb holds only in-frame clones, not every one. The sample consists of 2.3 million or so clones, 80% to 95% of them appearing once. Sample: naive CD4+ T cells from PBMCs. The origin of the receptors is a man between 18 and 29 years old in good health. Some clones in this sample may be carry-over from other donors' samples. The CDR3 runs from the conserved cysteine through the conserved F or W. Each record gives: J gene, clone size, V gene, D gene, CDR3 length, CDR3 DNA, CDR3 protein. D genes are given only for firm matches. Rows may omit the clone size; those that give it use once, few, many or a size class.

J gene: TRBJ2-7
clone size: -
V gene: TRBV28
D gene: TRBD2
CDR3 length: 16
CDR3 DNA: TGTGCCAGCAGCAGGCTTGGGGCTAGCGGGATCCACGAGCAGTACTTC
CDR3 protein: CASSRLGASGIHEQYF

J gene: TRBJ1-2
clone size: -
V gene: TRBV28
D gene: TRBD1
CDR3 length: 15
CDR3 DNA: TGTGCCAGCACCCCCGGGGGGGGACAGAGCTATGGCTACACCTTC
CDR3 protein: CASTPGGGQSYGYTF

J gene: TRBJ1-2
clone size: -
V gene: TRBV7-9
D gene: -
CDR3 length: 14
CDR3 DNA: TGTGCCAGCAGCTTACTCGGAACGGACGGATTTCTCCCCTTC
CDR3 protein: CASSLLGTDGFLPF

J gene: TRBJ1-3
clone size: -
V gene: TRBV27
D gene: -
CDR3 length: 14
CDR3 DNA: TGTGCCAGCAGTTTGTACAGCTCTGGAAACACCATATATTTT
CDR3 protein: CASSLYSSGNTIYF

J gene: TRBJ2-7
clone size: -
V gene: TRBV7-9
D gene: -
CDR3 length: 13
CDR3 DNA: TGTGCCAGCAGCTTAGCGGGGACCTACGAGCAGTACTTC
CDR3 protein: CASSLAGTYEQYF

J gene: TRBJ2-1
clone size: -
V gene: TRBV7-3
D gene: -
CDR3 length: 17
CDR3 DNA: TGTGCCAGCAGCTTAATTGCTGCAGGGCCTCCTACAAACGAACGGTTCTTC
CDR3 protein: CASSLIAAGPPTNERFF

J gene: TRBJ1-2
clone size: -
V gene: TRBV18
D gene: -
CDR3 length: 15
CDR3 DNA: TGTGCCAGCTCACCACCGAGAACGATTAACTATGGCTACACCTTC
CDR3 protein: CASSPPRTINYGYTF

J gene: TRBJ2-6
clone size: -
V gene: TRBV15
D gene: TRBD2
CDR3 length: 20
CDR3 DNA: TGTGCCACCAGCTGGAGCCCGGGACTAGCGGGACCCTCTGGGGCCAACGTCCTGACTTTC
CDR3 protein: CATSWSPGLAGPSGANVLTF

J gene: TRBJ2-1
clone size: once
V gene: TRBV5-1
D gene: -
CDR3 length: 15
CDR3 DNA: TGCGCCAGCAGCGTGGACAGCCGGGGGTGGAATGAGCAGTTCTTC
CDR3 protein: CASSVDSRGWNEQFF

J gene: TRBJ1-1
clone size: once
V gene: TRBV18
D gene: -
CDR3 length: 16
CDR3 DNA: TGTGCCAGCTCAGAGCAGGACCCGATCATGAACACTGAAGCTTTCTTT
CDR3 protein: CASSEQDPIMNTEAFF

J gene: TRBJ1-2
clone size: -
V gene: TRBV19
D gene: -
CDR3 length: 16
CDR3 DNA: TGTGCCAGTAGTACCCGGGGACCGGCCCGGAACTATGGCTACACCTTC
CDR3 protein: CASSTRGPARNYGYTF

J gene: TRBJ1-2
clone size: -
V gene: TRBV28
D gene: TRBD1
CDR3 length: 13
CDR3 DNA: TGTGCCAGCAGTTTGGGACAGGGGCTTGGCTACACCTTC
CDR3 protein: CASSLGQGLGYTF

J gene: TRBJ2-5
clone size: -
V gene: TRBV7-9
D gene: -
CDR3 length: 14
CDR3 DNA: TGTGCCAGCAGCTTAGATCTAGATGTGGAGACCCAGTACTTC
CDR3 protein: CASSLDLDVETQYF

J gene: TRBJ1-5
clone size: -
V gene: TRBV7-2
D gene: -
CDR3 length: 16
CDR3 DNA: TGTGCCAGCAGCTTAGGGGTGGGTTTCCGCAATCAGCCCCAGCATTTT
CDR3 protein: CASSLGVGFRNQPQHF

J gene: TRBJ1-1
clone size: -
V gene: TRBV6-5
D gene: -
CDR3 length: 14
CDR3 DNA: TGTGCCAGCACCCACAGTGGGAAGGGGACTGAAGCTTTCTTT
CDR3 protein: CASTHSGKGTEAFF

J gene: TRBJ1-1
clone size: few
V gene: TRBV30
D gene: -
CDR3 length: 12
CDR3 DNA: TGTGCCTGGAGTGAGGGGAGATACGAAGCTTTCTTT
CDR3 protein: CAWSEGRYEAFF

J gene: TRBJ2-1
clone size: -
V gene: TRBV7-2
D gene: TRBD1
CDR3 length: 13
CDR3 DNA: TGTGCCAGCAGGGACAGGGGTCGCTATGAGCAGTTCTTC
CDR3 protein: CASRDRGRYEQFF

J gene: TRBJ2-7
clone size: -
V gene: TRBV10-3
D gene: TRBD1
CDR3 length: 17
CDR3 DNA: TGTGCCATCAGTGCCGGGACAGCCAAGGGTTACGCGTTTGAGCAGTACTTC
CDR3 protein: CAISAGTAKGYAFEQYF

J gene: TRBJ2-7
clone size: -
V gene: TRBV4-1
D gene: TRBD1
CDR3 length: 13
CDR3 DNA: TGCGCCAGCACCCCCGGACAGGGGTACGAGCAGTACTTC
CDR3 protein: CASTPGQGYEQYF

J gene: TRBJ2-5
clone size: -
V gene: TRBV4-1
D gene: -
CDR3 length: 15
CDR3 DNA: TGCGCCAGCAGCCGCCTATGGGGGTTTGGGGAGACCCAGTACTTC
CDR3 protein: CASSRLWGFGETQYF

J gene: TRBJ1-4
clone size: -
V gene: TRBV28
D gene: TRBD1
CDR3 length: 14
CDR3 DNA: TGTGCCAGCAGCCACGGACAGGTTAATGAAAAACTGTTTTTT
CDR3 protein: CASSHGQVNEKLFF

J gene: TRBJ1-4
clone size: -
V gene: TRBV7-6
D gene: TRBD1
CDR3 length: 19
CDR3 DNA: TGTGCCAGCAGCCCTTTAACCGGGACAGGGGGGGATCGACCTGAAAAACTGTTTTTT
CDR3 protein: CASSPLTGTGGDRPEKLFF

J gene: TRBJ2-7
clone size: -
V gene: TRBV4-3
D gene: TRBD1
CDR3 length: 17
CDR3 DNA: TGCGCCAGCAGCCAAGTCCTGGACAGGGGGGAGGACTACGAGCAGTACTTC
CDR3 protein: CASSQVLDRGEDYEQYF

J gene: TRBJ1-2
clone size: -
V gene: TRBV6-4
D gene: -
CDR3 length: 16
CDR3 DNA: TGTGCCAGCAGTGACCGCTGGCAGGGGCATAACTATGGCTACACCTTC
CDR3 protein: CASSDRWQGHNYGYTF

J gene: TRBJ2-3
clone size: -
V gene: TRBV18
D gene: TRBD2
CDR3 length: 15
CDR3 DNA: TGTGCCAGCTCACCTTCTAGCGGAAGCACAGATACGCAGTATTTT
CDR3 protein: CASSPSSGSTDTQYF

J gene: TRBJ1-1
clone size: -
V gene: TRBV5-1
D gene: TRBD1
CDR3 length: 14
CDR3 DNA: TGCGCCAGCAGCCAAATTCAGGGGGGCACTGAAGCTTTCTTT
CDR3 protein: CASSQIQGGTEAFF

J gene: TRBJ2-5
clone size: -
V gene: TRBV7-3
D gene: -
CDR3 length: 13
CDR3 DNA: TGTGCCAGCAGCGCCAGGTGGGGAGAGACCCAGTACTTC
CDR3 protein: CASSARWGETQYF

J gene: TRBJ2-7
clone size: -
V gene: TRBV28
D gene: -
CDR3 length: 14
CDR3 DNA: TGTGCCAGCAGCCCCATGTATGACTACCGAGAGCAGTACTTC
CDR3 protein: CASSPMYDYREQYF

J gene: TRBJ2-1
clone size: -
V gene: TRBV7-2
D gene: -
CDR3 length: 15
CDR3 DNA: TGTGCCAGCAGCTTGGTTATGGGAGCGGGCAATGAGCAGTTCTTC
CDR3 protein: CASSLVMGAGNEQFF

J gene: TRBJ1-4
clone size: -
V gene: TRBV28
D gene: -
CDR3 length: 15
CDR3 DNA: TGTGCCAGCAGTTTTTTCGGGACTGTTGGCGAAAAACTGTTTTTT
CDR3 protein: CASSFFGTVGEKLFF

J gene: TRBJ1-2
clone size: -
V gene: TRBV27
D gene: -
CDR3 length: 14
CDR3 DNA: TGTGCCAGCAAAGAAGGACGGGCCGTCTATGGCTACACCTTC
CDR3 protein: CASKEGRAVYGYTF

J gene: TRBJ1-2
clone size: -
V gene: TRBV27
D gene: TRBD1
CDR3 length: 18
CDR3 DNA: TGTGCCAGCAGGAATACAGGCGATGGACAGGGTGTTGGCTATGGCTACACCTTC
CDR3 protein: CASRNTGDGQGVGYGYTF

J gene: TRBJ2-1
clone size: -
V gene: TRBV20-1
D gene: -
CDR3 length: 10
CDR3 DNA: TGCAGTGCTAGGCGGAATGAGCAGTTCTTC
CDR3 protein: CSARRNEQFF

J gene: TRBJ2-3
clone size: -
V gene: TRBV7-6
D gene: TRBD2
CDR3 length: 19
CDR3 DNA: TGTGCCAGCAGCGCAGTGACTAGCGGGAGGAGAAATCGGGCAGATACGCAGTATTTT
CDR3 protein: CASSAVTSGRRNRADTQYF

J gene: TRBJ2-4
clone size: -
V gene: TRBV5-4
D gene: -
CDR3 length: 15
CDR3 DNA: TGTGCCAGCAGCTTAGGGCAATTGGCCAAAAACATTCAGTACTTC
CDR3 protein: CASSLGQLAKNIQYF

J gene: TRBJ1-5
clone size: -
V gene: TRBV30
D gene: -
CDR3 length: 14
CDR3 DNA: TGTGCCTGGAGTGTTGGCAGATCGGCTCAGCCCCAGCATTTT
CDR3 protein: CAWSVGRSAQPQHF

J gene: TRBJ1-5
clone size: -
V gene: TRBV2
D gene: -
CDR3 length: 12
CDR3 DNA: TGTGCCAGCAATAGGGGCAATCAGCCCCAGCATTTT
CDR3 protein: CASNRGNQPQHF

J gene: TRBJ2-7
clone size: once
V gene: TRBV7-9
D gene: -
CDR3 length: 16
CDR3 DNA: TGTGCCAGCAGCTTAGTCCGGGGGTCGGCCCCCTACGAGCAGTACTTC
CDR3 protein: CASSLVRGSAPYEQYF

J gene: TRBJ2-3
clone size: -
V gene: TRBV10-3
D gene: TRBD2
CDR3 length: 19
CDR3 DNA: TGTGCCATCAGAGATGCGGGAGGCGCGATCGGATACAGCACAGATACGCAGTATTTT
CDR3 protein: CAIRDAGGAIGYSTDTQYF

J gene: TRBJ1-5
clone size: -
V gene: TRBV28
D gene: TRBD1
CDR3 length: 15
CDR3 DNA: TGTGCCAGCAGTTATATACAGGGGGCGGACCTGCCCCAGCATTTT
CDR3 protein: CASSYIQGADLPQHF

J gene: TRBJ2-7
clone size: -
V gene: TRBV7-2
D gene: -
CDR3 length: 15
CDR3 DNA: TGTGCCAGCAGCTTAAGCCCCCGGGACATGTACGAGCAGTACTTC
CDR3 protein: CASSLSPRDMYEQYF

J gene: TRBJ1-1
clone size: -
V gene: TRBV9
D gene: -
CDR3 length: 16
CDR3 DNA: TGTGCCAGCAGCCCTGGGGGGGGCAGGCTGAACACTGAAGCTTTCTTT
CDR3 protein: CASSPGGGRLNTEAFF

J gene: TRBJ2-2
clone size: -
V gene: TRBV19
D gene: -
CDR3 length: 13
CDR3 DNA: TGTGCCAGTAGTGCCCTCCCTATCGGGGAGCTGTTTTTT
CDR3 protein: CASSALPIGELFF

J gene: TRBJ2-3
clone size: -
V gene: TRBV7-9
D gene: TRBD1
CDR3 length: 17
CDR3 DNA: TGTGCCAGCATCAAAAGGGTCCGGGACAGGGGTGTGGATACGCAGTATTTT
CDR3 protein: CASIKRVRDRGVDTQYF

J gene: TRBJ1-4
clone size: -
V gene: TRBV6-6
D gene: -
CDR3 length: 15
CDR3 DNA: TGTGCCAGCAGTTACTCCCCCGGGGAAGGAGAAAAACTGTTTTTT
CDR3 protein: CASSYSPGEGEKLFF

J gene: TRBJ2-1
clone size: -
V gene: TRBV5-1
D gene: TRBD1
CDR3 length: 15
CDR3 DNA: TGCGCCAGCAGCTTACCAGGACAGGGGCACGGTGAGCAGTTCTTC
CDR3 protein: CASSLPGQGHGEQFF

J gene: TRBJ1-1
clone size: -
V gene: TRBV4-1
D gene: -
CDR3 length: 13
CDR3 DNA: TGCGCCAGCAGCGGGACCATGAACACTGAGGCTTTCTTT
CDR3 protein: CASSGTMNTEAFF

J gene: TRBJ2-4
clone size: once
V gene: TRBV7-9
D gene: TRBD1
CDR3 length: 14
CDR3 DNA: TGTGCCAGCAGCCTAGACAGGGGGAGTGACATTCAGTACTTC
CDR3 protein: CASSLDRGSDIQYF

J gene: TRBJ1-2
clone size: once
V gene: TRBV5-6
D gene: -
CDR3 length: 15
CDR3 DNA: TGTGCCAGCAGCTTCCTGTTAGGGGCACGGTATGGCTACACCTTC
CDR3 protein: CASSFLLGARYGYTF

J gene: TRBJ1-2
clone size: -
V gene: TRBV5-1
D gene: -
CDR3 length: 15
CDR3 DNA: TGCGCCAGCAGCTTGATACTCCCAGGAGGCTATGGCTACACCTTC
CDR3 protein: CASSLILPGGYGYTF

J gene: TRBJ2-1
clone size: -
V gene: TRBV7-2
D gene: -
CDR3 length: 12
CDR3 DNA: TGTGCCAGCAGCGGGTCCGACAATGAGCAGTTCTTC
CDR3 protein: CASSGSDNEQFF

J gene: TRBJ1-5
clone size: -
V gene: TRBV27
D gene: -
CDR3 length: 13
CDR3 DNA: TGTGCCAGCAGTCGCAGCTCTGATCAGCCCCAGCATTTT
CDR3 protein: CASSRSSDQPQHF

J gene: TRBJ2-1
clone size: -
V gene: TRBV11-2
D gene: TRBD1
CDR3 length: 15
CDR3 DNA: TGTGCCAGCAGCTTTTCCACAGGGGAATTCAATGAGCAGTTCTTC
CDR3 protein: CASSFSTGEFNEQFF

J gene: TRBJ2-4
clone size: -
V gene: TRBV7-2
D gene: -
CDR3 length: 14
CDR3 DNA: TGTGCCAGCAGCTTACAGCTAGCCAAAAACATTCAGTACTTC
CDR3 protein: CASSLQLAKNIQYF

J gene: TRBJ2-6
clone size: -
V gene: TRBV6-1
D gene: -
CDR3 length: 13
CDR3 DNA: TGTGCCAGCGCAGTGGCTGGGGCCAACGTCCTGACTTTC
CDR3 protein: CASAVAGANVLTF

J gene: TRBJ2-1
clone size: -
V gene: TRBV27
D gene: -
CDR3 length: 13
CDR3 DNA: TGTGCCAGCAGCCAGCTGACTTACAATGAGCAGTTCTTC
CDR3 protein: CASSQLTYNEQFF

J gene: TRBJ2-7
clone size: -
V gene: TRBV28
D gene: TRBD1
CDR3 length: 14
CDR3 DNA: TGTGCCAGCCTACGGGACAGAAGCTCCTACGAGCAGTACTTC
CDR3 protein: CASLRDRSSYEQYF

J gene: TRBJ2-7
clone size: -
V gene: TRBV13
D gene: TRBD2
CDR3 length: 15
CDR3 DNA: TGTGCCAGCAGCTTTAGCGGGATGGACGTGTACGAGCAGTACTTC
CDR3 protein: CASSFSGMDVYEQYF

J gene: TRBJ2-5
clone size: once
V gene: TRBV11-2
D gene: -
CDR3 length: 12
CDR3 DNA: TGTGCCAGCGGGGTTTCGCGGGAGACCCAGTACTTC
CDR3 protein: CASGVSRETQYF

J gene: TRBJ1-4
clone size: -
V gene: TRBV4-3
D gene: TRBD1
CDR3 length: 16
CDR3 DNA: TGCGCCAGCAGCCCAGAGGGACGACAGGGCGGAGAAAAACTGTTTTTT
CDR3 protein: CASSPEGRQGGEKLFF